This TCR beta chain originates from a study of regulatory T cells in long-lasting Graves disease. Study results and limitations: The work looked only at peripheral blood and did not look at thyroid tissue.

Arm-PCR of CDR3 regions with iRepertoire HTBI primers generated TCR beta libraries. One entry per CDR3 protein results from TCRdb running MiXCR on the multiplex PCR reads. There are 300,000 to 450,000 distinct CDR3 sequences in the sample; around a sixth occur only once, and 22% lies in the top ten. Regarding time point: newly diagnosed GD, antithyroid drugs for less than 3 months. Preparation of the TCR library used RNA extracted from PBMCs. Each of the patients was recruited from an endocrinology department situated in Xi'an, China. The collection involved drawing 7.5 to 9.5 milliliters of peripheral blood into EDTA tubes. Regarding this clonotype: Its antigen is not known. A much larger clonotype is one base distant, so this may be a read error.

The receptor comes from a female donor with Graves disease. Here the sequenced sample was peripheral blood mononuclear cells (PBMCs), taken at new diagnosis, from a patient treated with antithyroid drugs.

CDR3 nucleotide sequence: TGTGCCAGCAGTTTACCGTCTGGGGACAGGAGGGCGCCCCATACGCGGTATTTT. This encodes CASSLPSGDRRAPHTRYF. The V and J genes are TRBV28 and TRBJ2-5; 8 nucleotides align to TRBD1. Germline CDR1 MDHEN, CDR2 SYDVKM. The CDR3 is made up of 18 amino acids.